This TCR beta chain came from a study of blood T cell dynamics during melanoma immunotherapy. Study background: First-line therapy was either pembrolizumab or nivolumab with ipilimumab for metastatic melanoma.

TCRdb's table, derived via immunoSEQ multiplex PCR, lists solely in-frame clones and lacks some. The profile shows 9,700 or so clones, 70% to 90% of them singletons. To note about this clone: Its antigen remains unknown.

Indicated time point: pre-treatment baseline. At 12 weeks after first infusion, RECIST 1.1 defined response for most patients. Prior systemic cancer therapy, immunosuppressant use and other active malignancies excluded patients. Germline-derived CDR1 and CDR2 are GTSNPN and SVGIG (reference sequence). The CDR3 totals 12 residues. V lost 8 bases to trimming and J lost 11 bases, with 21 bases between them. Findings of the study overall: Whether repertoire-driving clones were melanoma-specific could not be determined.

The TCR sequence derives from a human donor with melanoma. This chain uses TRBV30 with TRBJ1-1; D is uncertain. Sequenced here: blood, sampled from a patient treated with checkpoint blockade. CDR3 region: CAPPGPRGEAFF. The CDR3 region has the DNA TGTGCCCCCCCCGGGCCGCGGGGTGAGGCTTTCTTT.